The rows below give T cell receptor beta chains drawn from one sample of a study of human T cells and chemical hapten exposure. One entry per CDR3 protein results from TCRdb running MiXCR on the RACE reads. The sample yields some 84,000 distinct CDR3 sequences, 6.5% to 10% seen once. The starting material was whole blood, obtained in connection with sensitization to the hapten diphenylcyclopropenone (DPC). These receptors came from a man aged 35 to 55 with alopecia areata. Some clones in this sample may be carry-over from other donors' samples. Both conserved end residues are part of each CDR3. Each record gives: D gene, V gene, clone size, J gene, CDR3 DNA, CDR3 protein. The D gene is left open where the match is weak. Size is omitted from some rows. Given values are once, few, many or a class for expanded clones.

>-|TRBV20-1|-|TRBJ2-7
TGCAGTGCTCCAAACTCTGCCTACGAGCAGTACTTC
CSAPNSAYEQYF
>-|TRBV7-8|-|TRBJ1-1
TGTGCCAGCAGCTTAGGGTGGCAGGTGAACACTGAAGCTTTCTTT
CASSLGWQVNTEAFF
>TRBD2|TRBV28|few|TRBJ2-1
TGTGCCAGCAGTTTGTACCGTTTGGGACTAGCGGAGCGCAATGAGCAGTTCTTC
CASSLYRLGLAERNEQFF
>-|TRBV24-1|-|TRBJ2-2
TGTGCCACCAGCGTAACGGGGCGGGAAACCGGGGAGCTGTTTTTT
CATSVTGRETGELFF
>-|TRBV9|-|TRBJ2-3
TGTGCCAGCAGCGTCTTCACAGATACGCAGTATTTT
CASSVFTDTQYF
>TRBD2|TRBV7-2|-|TRBJ2-1
TGTGCCAGCAGCCCCGGACTAGCGTTGGATGAGCAGTTCTTC
CASSPGLALDEQFF
>-|TRBV29-1|-|TRBJ2-5
TGCAGCGTTGCCAGACAGTACCAAGAGACCCAGTACTTC
CSVARQYQETQYF
>TRBD2|TRBV2|many|TRBJ2-1
TGTGCCAGCAGCCCGGGGACTAGCTTGGACAATGAGCAGTTCTTC
CASSPGTSLDNEQFF
>TRBD1|TRBV6-5|few|TRBJ1-1
TGTGCCAGCAGTTCAAGAGGGACAGGGGGCGATGAAGCTTTCTTT
CASSSRGTGGDEAFF
>-|TRBV10-3|many|TRBJ2-7
TGTGCCATCAGTGAAAGGGTGGGGTCCTACGAGCAGTACTTC
CAISERVGSYEQYF
>-|TRBV30|many|TRBJ2-5
TGTGCCTGGAGTGTACTCTCAGGGGCGGGGGAGACCCAGTACTTC
CAWSVLSGAGETQYF